The text below deals with one T cell receptor beta chain. Its antigen remains undetermined. The sample holds no much larger clone one base away, and base qualities are not on file. A patient counted as having stable Graves' hyperthyroidism if no progression to ophthalmopathy occurred over 18 months of follow-up. Hyperthyroidism patients were newly diagnosed, had a disease duration of under 2 months, and were aged 18 to 65 years. Exclusion was applied to patients with uncontrolled infections, other autoimmune diseases, pregnancy or lactation. Diagnoses relied on clinical symptoms, serum thyroxine and TRAb, thyroid ultrasound and orbital computed tomography. PBMCs were separated from approximately 9.9 ml of fresh peripheral blood using Ficoll-Paque density gradient centrifugation. Total RNA was extracted with Trizol reagent, and quality was checked on an Agilent 2100 Bioanalyzer. V lost 4 bases and J lost 7 bases; the stretch between them is 10 bases long. The CDR3 runs 12 residues from the cysteine to the phenylalanine. The read is trimmed to its CDR3 DNA, 36 bases read in frame from base 1. Per the germline V gene, SGHDN is the CDR1 and FVKESK is the CDR2.

These data come from a study of T cells in Graves' hyperthyroidism and ophthalmopathy (dated by TCRdb to the late 2010s). About the investigation overall: Peripheral blood was collected at initial diagnosis, before any treatment. Once sampling was done, hyperthyroidism patients were given methimazole at a starting dose of 30 mg daily, whereas ophthalmopathy patients were given high-dose intravenous methylprednisolone. The study also compared thyroid tissue and blood T-cell repertoires from several Graves' hyperthyroidism patients. For training and testing, the roughly 93 patients in the discovery cohort were randomly divided in a 7:3 ratio. According to the paper, TCR Vbeta CDR3 sequencing was carried out on approximately 140 peripheral blood samples, which came from under 50 ophthalmopathy, about 75 hyperthyroidism and about 17 progressor patients. An independent validation cohort of 18 to 20 hyperthyroidism patients and 17 patients who later progressed to ophthalmopathy tested prospective prediction of ophthalmopathy. To identify distinguishing TCR V-J signatures, a discovery cohort of around 100 patients was used, comprising fewer than 45 with Graves' ophthalmopathy and some 60 with stable Graves' hyperthyroidism.

The full study reports these points: In validation, the model predicted progression to ophthalmopathy with approximately 69% sensitivity and approximately 72% specificity, a median of 6.5 months before onset. Most expanded thyroid clonotypes (frequency above 0.001) were also detected in blood, a finding suggesting that blood repertoires may reflect thyroid immune responses. In cross-validation, a model built on a 13 V-J signature told ophthalmopathy apart from stable hyperthyroidism with approximately 90% sensitivity and roughly 81% specificity, and in testing the same model reached 80%/75%. Sample size was not statistically predetermined, and blinding of investigators to group allocation was not performed.

The TCR beta CDR3 regions were amplified from RNA transcripts. A first-round RT-PCR of the TCR CDR3 used the HTBI primer set with the Qiagen OneStep RT-PCR kit. Libraries were constructed in a second round of multiplex PCR, after which size selection and purification were carried out. The libraries were sequenced on an Illumina HiSeq2000 using paired-end 100 bp reads. In the source study's methods: SOAPnuke was used to process the raw data, throwing out any read that contained adapters or uncalled bases, had a mean Phred below 15, or lacked an exact constant-primer or identifier match. High-quality paired reads were merged with COPE v1.2.5, and unique nucleotide sequences were defined as clonotypes. MiTCR v1.1 was used to align clonotypes to the IMGT TRBV, TRBD and TRBJ reference segments. The analysis was restricted to V-J combinations with a frequency above 0.0001, which together covered 99% to 99.2% of the repertoires. A TCS score was defined as the ratio of F50 (clonal expansion) to E x V (chaos), with BLOSUM62-based TCRdist applied between CDR3 peptides within each V-J. Welch's t-statistics and random forest reduced 500 to 550 V-J features to around 14, which were used in a naive Bayes classifier (R e1071). Thyroid-blood repertoire similarity was quantified with the Morisita-Horn index. The public reads were run again by TCRdb, first through fastp at Q25 and then through MiXCR, and only productive beta chains were kept. Duplicate CDR3 protein sequences are folded into a single record with the most common DNA and genes. The V and J calls follow TCRdb's processing rather than the paper's. Here the sample has hundreds of thousands of distinct CDR3 sequences; roughly 40% occur a single time. More than 7% of the sample is held by the ten biggest clonotypes.

Sequencing input: blood. The TCR originated in a man aged 18 to 35 with Graves' hyperthyroidism. The chain is made from TRBV14 and TRBJ1-1; 6 matching bases give a weak D call of TRBD1. The nucleotides are TGTGCCAGCAGCCGGGGGCTTCGTGAAGCTTTCTTT. Its coded protein is CASSRGLREAFF.